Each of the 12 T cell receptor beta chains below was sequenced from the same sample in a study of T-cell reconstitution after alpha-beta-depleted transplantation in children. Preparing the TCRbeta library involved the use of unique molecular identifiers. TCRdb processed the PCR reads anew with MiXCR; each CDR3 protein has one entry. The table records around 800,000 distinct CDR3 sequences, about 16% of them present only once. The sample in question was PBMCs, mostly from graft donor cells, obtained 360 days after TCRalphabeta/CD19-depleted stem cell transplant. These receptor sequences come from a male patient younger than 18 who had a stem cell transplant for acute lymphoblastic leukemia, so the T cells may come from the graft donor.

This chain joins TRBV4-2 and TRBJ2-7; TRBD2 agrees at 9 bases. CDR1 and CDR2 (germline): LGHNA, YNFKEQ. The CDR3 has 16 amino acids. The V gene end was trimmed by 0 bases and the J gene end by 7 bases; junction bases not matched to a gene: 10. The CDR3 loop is CASSQDPPISGSEQYF. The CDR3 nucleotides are TGTGCCAGCAGCCAAGATCCTCCGATTAGCGGGAGTGAGCAGTACTTC.

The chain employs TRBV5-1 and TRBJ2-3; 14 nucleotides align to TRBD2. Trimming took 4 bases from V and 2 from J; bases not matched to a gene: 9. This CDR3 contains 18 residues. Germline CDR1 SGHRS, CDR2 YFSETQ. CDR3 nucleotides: TGCGCCAGCAGCCGGACTAGCGGGAGGTTTAAATTCACAGATACGCAGTATTTT. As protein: CASSRTSGRFKFTDTQYF. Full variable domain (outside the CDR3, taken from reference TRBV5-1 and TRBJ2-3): KAGVTQTPRYLIKTRGQQVTLSCSPISGHRSVSWYQQTPGQGLQFLFEYFSETQRNKGNFPGRFSGRQFSNSRSEMNVSTLELGDSALYLCASSRTSGRFKFTDTQYFGPGTRLTVL.

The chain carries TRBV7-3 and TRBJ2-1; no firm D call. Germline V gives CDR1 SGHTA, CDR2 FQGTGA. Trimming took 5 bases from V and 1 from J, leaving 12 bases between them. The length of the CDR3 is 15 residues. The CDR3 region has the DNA TGTGCCAGCAGCCCAATAGTAGCTTCCTACAATGAGCAGTTCTTC. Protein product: CASSPIVASYNEQFF.

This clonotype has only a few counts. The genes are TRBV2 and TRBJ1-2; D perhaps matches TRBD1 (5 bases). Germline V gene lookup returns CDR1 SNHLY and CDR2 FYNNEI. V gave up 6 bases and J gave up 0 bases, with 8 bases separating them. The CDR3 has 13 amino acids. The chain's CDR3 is CASSRDPNYGYTF. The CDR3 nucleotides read TGTGCCAGCAGCCGGGACCCTAACTATGGCTACACCTTC.

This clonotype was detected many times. CDR3 sequence reads: CASSQDRNTEAFF. The CDR3, as DNA: TGCGCCAGCAGCCAAGACAGGAACACTGAAGCTTTCTTT. The V gene is TRBV5-1, the J gene TRBJ1-1, with TRBD1 as a possible D gene (5 bases). Germline values: CDR1 SGHRS, CDR2 YFSETQ. This CDR3 is built from 13 residues. Trimming took off 4 bases at V and 1 base at J, with 8 bases between the two ends.

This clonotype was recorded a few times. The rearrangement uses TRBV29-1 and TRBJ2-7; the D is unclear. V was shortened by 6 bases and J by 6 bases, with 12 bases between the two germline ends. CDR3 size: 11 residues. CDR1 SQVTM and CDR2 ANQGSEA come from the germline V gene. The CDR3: CSVTQLGEQYF. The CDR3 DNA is TGCAGCGTGACCCAACTGGGCGAGCAGTACTTC.

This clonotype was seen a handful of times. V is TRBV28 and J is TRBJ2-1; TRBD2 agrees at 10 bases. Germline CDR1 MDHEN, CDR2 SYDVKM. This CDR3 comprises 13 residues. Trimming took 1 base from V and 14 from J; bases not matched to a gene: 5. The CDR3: CASSLSLAGEEFF. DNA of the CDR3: TGTGCCAGCAGTTTATCCCTAGCGGGAGAGGAGTTCTTC. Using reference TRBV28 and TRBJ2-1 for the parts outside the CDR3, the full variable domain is DVKVTQSSRYLVKRTGEKVFLECVQDMDHENMFWYRQDPGLGLRLIYFSYDVKMKEKGDIPEGYSVSREKKERFSLILESASTNQTSMYLCASSLSLAGEEFFGPGTRLTVL.

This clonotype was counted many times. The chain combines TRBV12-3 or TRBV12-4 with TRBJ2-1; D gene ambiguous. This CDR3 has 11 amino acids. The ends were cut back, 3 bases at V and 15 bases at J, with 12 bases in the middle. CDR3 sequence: CASSLGSSGFF. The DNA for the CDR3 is TGTGCCAGCAGTTTGGGCAGTTCGGGGTTCTTC.

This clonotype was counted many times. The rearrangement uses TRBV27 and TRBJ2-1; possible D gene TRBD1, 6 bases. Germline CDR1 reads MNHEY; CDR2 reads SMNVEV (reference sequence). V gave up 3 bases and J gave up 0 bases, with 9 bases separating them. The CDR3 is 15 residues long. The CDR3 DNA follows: TGTGCCAGCAGTTTTCAGGGGAGCTCCTACAATGAGCAGTTCTTC. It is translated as CASSFQGSSYNEQFF.

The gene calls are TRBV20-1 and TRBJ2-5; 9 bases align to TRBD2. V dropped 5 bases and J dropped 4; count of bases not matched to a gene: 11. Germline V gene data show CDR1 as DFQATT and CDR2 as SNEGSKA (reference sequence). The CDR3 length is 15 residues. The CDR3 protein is CSAWEGLARRETQYF. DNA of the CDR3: TGCAGTGCTTGGGAGGGACTAGCACGTAGAGAGACCCAGTACTTC.

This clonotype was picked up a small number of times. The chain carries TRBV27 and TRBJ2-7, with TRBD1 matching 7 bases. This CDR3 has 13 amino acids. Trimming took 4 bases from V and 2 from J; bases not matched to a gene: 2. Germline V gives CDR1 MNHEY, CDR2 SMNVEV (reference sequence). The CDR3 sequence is CASSYQGAYEQYF. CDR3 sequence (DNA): TGTGCCAGCAGTTACCAGGGGGCCTACGAGCAGTACTTC.

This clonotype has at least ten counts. The CDR3: CASSFAQSYEQYF. In DNA form, the CDR3 reads TGTGCCAGCAGTTTCGCGCAGTCCTACGAGCAGTACTTC. The chain has TRBV28 and TRBJ2-7; no firm D call. V lost 3 bases and J 1 base, leaving 7 bases between the germline ends. The V gene's germline CDR1 is MDHEN and CDR2 SYDVKM. This CDR3 region has 13 residues.